These T cell receptor beta chains were read from a single sample in a study of T cell responses to AZD1222 COVID-19 vaccine. Using immunoSEQ multiplex PCR, the repertoire was profiled, and TCRdb retains in-frame clones only, with some absent. Seen here are 130,000 or so clones, about 90% observed once, and the top ten hold 7.5% to 9.5%. The sequencing used peripheral blood, collected 28 days after the second dose of the MenACWY control vaccine. Source of these receptors: an adult who received the MenACWY meningococcal vaccine as a control. CDR3s include the opening cysteine and the closing phenylalanine or tryptophan. Each record gives: D gene, J gene, V gene, clone size, CDR3 DNA, CDR3 protein. The D gene is left open where the match is weak. Clone size is given for some rows only: seen once, a few or many times, or a class if the clone is expanded.

d_call: -
j_call: TRBJ2-2
v_call: TRBV19
clone_size: -
cdr3_nt: TGTGCCAGTAGTATTGGTCAGGGAAAGAACACCGGGGAGCTGTTTTTT
cdr3_aa: CASSIGQGKNTGELFF

d_call: -
j_call: TRBJ1-3
v_call: TRBV30
clone_size: -
cdr3_nt: TGTGCCTGGAGTATCAGCTCTGGAAACACCATATATTTT
cdr3_aa: CAWSISSGNTIYF

d_call: -
j_call: TRBJ1-2
v_call: TRBV6-5
clone_size: -
cdr3_nt: TGTGCCAGCAGGGGGACTTATTGGGGCTACACCTTC
cdr3_aa: CASRGTYWGYTF

d_call: -
j_call: TRBJ2-7
v_call: TRBV4-3
clone_size: -
cdr3_nt: TGCGCCAGCAGCCAAGAAATCGGTTTGGACACTCTCTCCTACGAGCAGTACTTC
cdr3_aa: CASSQEIGLDTLSYEQYF

d_call: -
j_call: TRBJ1-6
v_call: TRBV11-1
clone_size: once
cdr3_nt: TGTGCCAGCAGCTTAGGGGGGGCAGCACCCCTCCACTTT
cdr3_aa: CASSLGGAAPLHF

d_call: -
j_call: TRBJ2-1
v_call: TRBV7-9
clone_size: -
cdr3_nt: TGTGCCAGCAGCTTAGTGTGGTCCGGGGTGTCCTACAATGAGCAGTTCTTC
cdr3_aa: CASSLVWSGVSYNEQFF

d_call: -
j_call: TRBJ1-6
v_call: TRBV12-3/TRBV12-4
clone_size: -
cdr3_nt: TGTGCCAGCAGCCAAGGGGACGGCCTACTCCACTTT
cdr3_aa: CASSQGDGLLHF

d_call: TRBD2
j_call: TRBJ2-5
v_call: TRBV7-6
clone_size: -
cdr3_nt: TGTGCCAGCAGCTTAGGACCTAGCGGATCACTCTCCCACTTC
cdr3_aa: CASSLGPSGSLSHF

d_call: TRBD1
j_call: TRBJ2-7
v_call: TRBV5-1
clone_size: -
cdr3_nt: TGCGCCAGCAGCTTAGTCGGGACAGGGGGGTACGAGCAGTACTTC
cdr3_aa: CASSLVGTGGYEQYF

d_call: -
j_call: TRBJ1-1
v_call: TRBV28
clone_size: -
cdr3_nt: TGTGCCAGCAGTTTGTTGGGGGCCCTAATCCCGAACACTGAAGCTTTCTTT
cdr3_aa: CASSLLGALIPNTEAFF

d_call: -
j_call: TRBJ1-4
v_call: TRBV3-1/TRBV3-2
clone_size: -
cdr3_nt: TGTGCCAGCAGCCAAGGTGGAGTTGCGGAAAAACTGTTTTTT
cdr3_aa: CASSQGGVAEKLFF

d_call: -
j_call: TRBJ2-2
v_call: TRBV29-1
clone_size: -
cdr3_nt: TGCAGCGTTGGGACTCTCACCACGAACACCGGGGAGCTGTTTTTT
cdr3_aa: CSVGTLTTNTGELFF

d_call: TRBD1
j_call: TRBJ2-1
v_call: TRBV7-6
clone_size: -
cdr3_nt: TGTGCCAGCAGCCCCCGTGTTGGGACAGCCTACAATGAGCAGTTCTTC
cdr3_aa: CASSPRVGTAYNEQFF

d_call: TRBD1
j_call: TRBJ2-7
v_call: TRBV6-1
clone_size: -
cdr3_nt: TGTGCCAGCAGGAGGGACAGCTCCTACGAGCAGTACTTC
cdr3_aa: CASRRDSSYEQYF

d_call: TRBD1
j_call: TRBJ1-5
v_call: TRBV10-3
clone_size: -
cdr3_nt: TGTGCCATCAGTGCAAAACAGGGGGCCAATCAGCCCCAGCATTTT
cdr3_aa: CAISAKQGANQPQHF

d_call: TRBD1
j_call: TRBJ1-3
v_call: TRBV7-9
clone_size: -
cdr3_nt: TGTGCCAGCAGCAACCGGGACAGGGGCTCTGGAAACACCATATATTTT
cdr3_aa: CASSNRDRGSGNTIYF

d_call: -
j_call: TRBJ2-6
v_call: TRBV7-3
clone_size: once
cdr3_nt: TGTGCCAGCAGATTAGCTGGGGCCAACGTCCTGACTTTC
cdr3_aa: CASRLAGANVLTF

d_call: TRBD1
j_call: TRBJ1-5
v_call: TRBV7-8
clone_size: -
cdr3_nt: TGTGCCAGCAGCCCCCAGGGGGCAGGGAGCAATCAGCCCCAGCATTTT
cdr3_aa: CASSPQGAGSNQPQHF

d_call: TRBD2
j_call: TRBJ2-3
v_call: TRBV5-1
clone_size: -
cdr3_nt: TGCGCCAGCAGCTTGGTAGCGGGAGCTGGGGATACGCAGTATTTT
cdr3_aa: CASSLVAGAGDTQYF

d_call: -
j_call: TRBJ2-2
v_call: TRBV24-1
clone_size: -
cdr3_nt: TGTGCCACCAGTGATCCAGGCTGGGACGGGGAGCTGTTTTTT
cdr3_aa: CATSDPGWDGELFF

d_call: -
j_call: TRBJ2-3
v_call: TRBV3-1/TRBV3-2
clone_size: -
cdr3_nt: TGTGCCAGCAGCCACCGTTCAGATACGCAGTATTTT
cdr3_aa: CASSHRSDTQYF

d_call: -
j_call: TRBJ1-2
v_call: TRBV28
clone_size: -
cdr3_nt: TGTGCCAGCACACCAGACACCGGTGGCTACACCTTC
cdr3_aa: CASTPDTGGYTF

d_call: TRBD1
j_call: TRBJ1-2
v_call: TRBV29-1
clone_size: -
cdr3_nt: TGCAGCGTTGAGGAGGGACAGGGGGTATCGCGCGGCTACACCTTC
cdr3_aa: CSVEEGQGVSRGYTF

d_call: TRBD1
j_call: TRBJ2-7
v_call: TRBV10-3
clone_size: -
cdr3_nt: TGTGCCATCAGTGAGCTACAGGGGGTCTCCTACGAGCAGTACTTC
cdr3_aa: CAISELQGVSYEQYF

d_call: -
j_call: TRBJ2-2
v_call: TRBV25-1
clone_size: -
cdr3_nt: TGTGCCAGCAGTGAGCGACTGAACACCGGGGAGCTGTTTTTT
cdr3_aa: CASSERLNTGELFF

d_call: -
j_call: TRBJ2-2
v_call: TRBV11-2
clone_size: -
cdr3_nt: TGTGCCAGCAGTTTTACTAGATCCGAGCTGTTTTTT
cdr3_aa: CASSFTRSELFF

d_call: TRBD1
j_call: TRBJ2-1
v_call: TRBV2
clone_size: -
cdr3_nt: TGTGCCAGCAGCGGAGGGGACAGGGTCTACAATGAGCAGTTCTTC
cdr3_aa: CASSGGDRVYNEQFF

d_call: TRBD1
j_call: TRBJ2-7
v_call: TRBV2
clone_size: -
cdr3_nt: TGTGCCAGCAGTTCCGGGACAGGGGTCCACGAGCAGTACTTC
cdr3_aa: CASSSGTGVHEQYF

d_call: -
j_call: TRBJ1-4
v_call: TRBV7-2
clone_size: -
cdr3_nt: TGTGCCAGCTCCGGGACTTGGGGTGAAAAACTGTTTTTT
cdr3_aa: CASSGTWGEKLFF

d_call: TRBD1
j_call: TRBJ2-7
v_call: TRBV12-3/TRBV12-4
clone_size: -
cdr3_nt: TGTGCCAGCAGCCTACAGGGGACCTACGAGCAGTACTTC
cdr3_aa: CASSLQGTYEQYF

d_call: TRBD1
j_call: TRBJ1-6
v_call: TRBV27
clone_size: -
cdr3_nt: TGTGCCAGCAGTCCTATCGGGACAGGGTTTTCACCCCTCCACTTT
cdr3_aa: CASSPIGTGFSPLHF

d_call: TRBD2
j_call: TRBJ2-2
v_call: TRBV9
clone_size: -
cdr3_nt: TGTGCCAGCAGCGTAGATCCTAGCGGGAACACCGGGGAGCTGTTTTTT
cdr3_aa: CASSVDPSGNTGELFF

d_call: -
j_call: TRBJ1-6
v_call: TRBV28
clone_size: -
cdr3_nt: TGTGCCAGCAGTTGGGGTAGCCGCATTAATAATTCACCCCTCCACTTT
cdr3_aa: CASSWGSRINNSPLHF

d_call: TRBD1
j_call: TRBJ1-4
v_call: TRBV28
clone_size: -
cdr3_nt: TGTGCCAGCAGTTTACATGGGACAGGGAATGAAAAACTGTTTTTT
cdr3_aa: CASSLHGTGNEKLFF

d_call: -
j_call: TRBJ2-1
v_call: TRBV6-5
clone_size: -
cdr3_nt: TGTGCCAGTTGCCGGGCCTCTGGTTACAATGAGCAGTTCTTC
cdr3_aa: CASCRASGYNEQFF

d_call: -
j_call: TRBJ1-5
v_call: TRBV15
clone_size: -
cdr3_nt: TGTGCCACCAGCACCGGGGGATTAAGCAATCAGCCCCAGCATTTT
cdr3_aa: CATSTGGLSNQPQHF

d_call: TRBD1
j_call: TRBJ2-7
v_call: TRBV6-6
clone_size: -
cdr3_nt: TGTGCCAGCACCCCGACAGGGCGGGAGCAGTACTTC
cdr3_aa: CASTPTGREQYF

d_call: -
j_call: TRBJ1-2
v_call: TRBV7-9
clone_size: -
cdr3_nt: TGTGCCAGCAGCTTAGCAGGAGGATATGGCTACACCTTC
cdr3_aa: CASSLAGGYGYTF

d_call: -
j_call: TRBJ1-2
v_call: TRBV19
clone_size: -
cdr3_nt: TGTGCCAGTAGCTACACTCGGACAGATACTAACTATGGCTACACCTTC
cdr3_aa: CASSYTRTDTNYGYTF

d_call: -
j_call: TRBJ2-7
v_call: TRBV3-1/TRBV3-2
clone_size: -
cdr3_nt: TGTGCCAGCAGCCAATTAATTCGGTCCTACGAGCAGTACTTC
cdr3_aa: CASSQLIRSYEQYF

d_call: TRBD1
j_call: TRBJ2-7
v_call: TRBV28
clone_size: -
cdr3_nt: TGTGCCAGCAGTCCCGGGACAGAGTTCTACGAGCAGTACTTC
cdr3_aa: CASSPGTEFYEQYF

d_call: -
j_call: TRBJ1-2
v_call: TRBV30
clone_size: -
cdr3_nt: TGTGCCTGGAGCCCCGGGGCAGGGCACTATGGCTACACCTTC
cdr3_aa: CAWSPGAGHYGYTF

d_call: -
j_call: TRBJ2-5
v_call: TRBV3-1/TRBV3-2
clone_size: -
cdr3_nt: TGTGCCAGCAGCCAAGGCCCACTTTCTGGGGAGACCCAGTACTTC
cdr3_aa: CASSQGPLSGETQYF

d_call: TRBD2
j_call: TRBJ2-7
v_call: TRBV18
clone_size: -
cdr3_nt: TGTGCCAGCTCACCCCCGGGACTAGCGGGAGCAAGAGAGCAGTACTTC
cdr3_aa: CASSPPGLAGAREQYF

d_call: -
j_call: TRBJ2-5
v_call: TRBV5-1
clone_size: -
cdr3_nt: TGCGCCAGCAGCTTGTCCTCTCCCGAAGAGACCCAGTACTTC
cdr3_aa: CASSLSSPEETQYF

d_call: -
j_call: TRBJ1-5
v_call: TRBV21-1
clone_size: once
cdr3_nt: TGTGCCAGCAGCAAAGCTAGCACAGGGGGCTGTGATCAGCCCCAGCATTTT
cdr3_aa: CASSKASTGGCDQPQHF

d_call: TRBD1
j_call: TRBJ1-1
v_call: TRBV18
clone_size: few
cdr3_nt: TGTGCCAGCTCACCACCGACAGGGGCGAACACTGAAGCTTTCTTT
cdr3_aa: CASSPPTGANTEAFF

d_call: -
j_call: TRBJ1-2
v_call: TRBV7-6
clone_size: -
cdr3_nt: TGTGCCAGCAGCGTACCGCCGGGGCTGTATCGAAGCTATGGCTACACCTTC
cdr3_aa: CASSVPPGLYRSYGYTF

d_call: -
j_call: TRBJ1-1
v_call: TRBV7-3
clone_size: -
cdr3_nt: TGTGCCAGCAGCTTATCGGGCAGGCTGAACACTGAAGCTTTCTTT
cdr3_aa: CASSLSGRLNTEAFF